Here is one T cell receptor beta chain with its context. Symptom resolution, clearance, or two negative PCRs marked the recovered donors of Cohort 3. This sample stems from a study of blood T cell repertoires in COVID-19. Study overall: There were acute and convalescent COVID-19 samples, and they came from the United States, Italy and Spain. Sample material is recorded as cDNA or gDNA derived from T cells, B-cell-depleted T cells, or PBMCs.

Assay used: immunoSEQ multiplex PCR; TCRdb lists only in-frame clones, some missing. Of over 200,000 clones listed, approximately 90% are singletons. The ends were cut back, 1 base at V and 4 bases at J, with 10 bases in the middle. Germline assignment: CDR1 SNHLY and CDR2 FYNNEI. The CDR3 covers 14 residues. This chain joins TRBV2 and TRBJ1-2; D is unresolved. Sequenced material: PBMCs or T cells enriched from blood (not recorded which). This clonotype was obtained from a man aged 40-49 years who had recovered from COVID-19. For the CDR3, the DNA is TGTGCCAGCAGTGAAGAATTGGAGGGCTATGGCTACACCTTC. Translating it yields CASSEELEGYGYTF.